A single sample is the source of the 28 T cell receptor beta chains below, sequenced in a study of shared clonotypes between healthy human individuals (TCRdb year 2020). CD8 naive samples were CD45RO-negative cells positively selected for CCR7, giving a CD45RA+CCR7+ population that excluded TemRA cells. Library preparation was by the immunoSEQ multiplex PCR assay. TCRdb took this table from immuneACCESS and kept in-frame rearrangements with V and J called. Such tables lack part of the clones; where checked against another copy, unresolved V genes explain under half of the gap, and the rest is unexplained. A total of 630,000 or so clones appear in this sample, more than 95% of them only once. The ten most abundant clones make up 0.3% of the sample. The source material was naive CD8+ T cells sorted from blood. Explained via the paper, the cell subset or site label denotes: CD45RA+CCR7+. The receptors shown here come from a man aged 30 to 45 in good health.

The CDR3 here is CASSPWTGPEKLFF. Written as DNA, the CDR3 is TGCGCCAGCAGCCCCTGGACAGGGCCGGAAAAACTGTTTTTT. V and J are TRBV4-1 and TRBJ1-4; 8 bases line up with TRBD1. The CDR3 consists of 14 residues. In germline, CDR1 is MGHRA, CDR2 YSYEKL. V lost 4 bases and J lost 8; bases outside the gene matches: 6.

The genes are TRBV1 and TRBJ2-1; the table's D call, TRBD2, was not checked against the DNA. TRBV1 represents a pseudogene. The CDR3 runs to 19 residues. Here the CDR3 DNA reads TGCACCAGCAGCCATCCCAAATTGAAGCTAGCGGGAGTGAGAAATGAGCAGTTCTTC. Its translation is CTSSHPKLKLAGVRNEQFF.

The rearrangement joins TRBV27 to TRBJ2-7; D uncertain. CDR1 and CDR2 from the germline V gene are MNHEY and SMNVEV (reference sequence). This CDR3 comprises 13 residues. V lost 8 bases to trimming and J lost 3 bases, with 14 bases between them. For the CDR3, the DNA is TGTGCCAGCCAAGACACAGCCCGCTACGAGCAGTACTTC. Protein sequence: CASQDTARYEQYF.

The chain employs TRBV27 and TRBJ2-6; D gene uncertain. This CDR3 comprises 15 residues. Between the trimmed V and J ends, which lost 5 bases and 0 bases, there was a span of 8 bases. From germline, CDR1 is MNHEY and CDR2 SMNVEV (reference sequence). As DNA, the CDR3 is TGTGCCAGCAGTACGTACAGCTCTGGGGCCAACGTCCTGACTTTC. This encodes CASSTYSSGANVLTF. The variable domain in full, with the rest retrieved from reference TRBV27 and TRBJ2-6, is EAQVTQNPRYLITVTGKKLTVTCSQNMNHEYMSWYRQDPGLGLRQIYYSMNVEVTDKGDVPEGYKVSRKEKRNFPLILESPSPNQTSLYFCASSTYSSGANVLTFGAGSRLTVL.

V gene TRBV7-2 combines with J gene TRBJ2-5; TRBD2 matches 8 bases. The V segment lost 2 bases and the J segment 0 bases; nucleotides outside the gene matches: 8. The germline gives CDR1 SGHTA, CDR2 FQGNSA. The CDR3 has 17 amino acids. CDR3 bases: TGTGCCAGCAGCTTAAATAGCGGGACCTCACACCAAGAGACCCAGTACTTC. This codes for CASSLNSGTSHQETQYF.

The chain has TRBV19 and TRBJ2-3; tentative D call: TRBD2 (5 bases). The V gene's germline CDR1 is LNHDA and CDR2 SQIVND (reference sequence). The V gene lost 6 bases and the J gene lost 2 bases, with 18 bases spanning the gap. The CDR3 runs 16 residues. For the CDR3, the DNA is TGTGCCAGTAGCGAGGGAGAGAGTCCCCTCACAGATACGCAGTATTTT. This codes for CASSEGESPLTDTQYF.

The V call is TRBV29-1, the J call TRBJ1-2; D remains ambiguous. CDR3 length equals 13 residues. Germline assignment: CDR1 SQVTM and CDR2 ANQGSEA. Trimming removed 3 bases from V and 3 bases from J, with 11 bases in between. The CDR3 bases are TGCAGCGTTGACGAGGATTGGGACTATGGCTACACCTTC. This codes for CSVDEDWDYGYTF.

V is TRBV14 and J is TRBJ2-7; no reliable D call. The CDR3 extends over 11 amino acids. V lost 3 bases, J lost 6 bases, and 6 bases lay in between. Germline CDR1 SGHDN, CDR2 FVKESK. In DNA form, the CDR3 reads TGTGCCAGCAGCCAGGGTACCGAGCAGTACTTC. Protein sequence: CASSQGTEQYF.

The chain employs TRBV4-1 and TRBJ2-4, with D possibly TRBD2 on 5 matching bases. The CDR3 covers 13 residues. Trimming pared 1 base from V and 7 bases from J, leaving 8 bases between. Germline CDR1 reads MGHRA; CDR2 reads YSYEKL. CDR3 amino acids: CASSQAGENIQYF. DNA of the CDR3: TGCGCCAGCAGCCAAGCTGGGGAGAACATTCAGTACTTC.

The CDR3 reads CASSLAGAKQETQYF. DNA of the CDR3: TGCGCCAGCAGCTTGGCAGGGGCTAAACAAGAGACCCAGTACTTC. This sequence joins TRBV5-1 and TRBJ2-5, with a tentative D call TRBD1 (6 bases). V lost 0 bases and J lost 2, with 11 bases in between. The CDR3 length is 15 residues. CDR1 SGHRS and CDR2 YFSETQ come from the germline V gene. The full variable domain, completed using reference TRBV5-1 and TRBJ2-5, is KAGVTQTPRYLIKTRGQQVTLSCSPISGHRSVSWYQQTPGQGLQFLFEYFSETQRNKGNFPGRFSGRQFSNSRSEMNVSTLELGDSALYLCASSLAGAKQETQYFGPGTRLLVL.

The rearrangement links TRBV27 to TRBJ2-7; D unclear. Germline V gene lookup returns CDR1 MNHEY and CDR2 SMNVEV (reference sequence). The CDR3 is made up of 12 amino acids. Trimming cost V 6 bases and J 3 bases, with 9 bases left between them. The CDR3 sequence is CASRSIGYEQYF. For the CDR3, the DNA is TGTGCCAGCAGGTCGATCGGCTACGAGCAGTACTTC.

The chain joins TRBV29-1 to TRBJ2-1, with D possibly matching TRBD2 (6 bases). The CDR3 runs 13 residues. The germline V gene has CDR1 SQVTM and CDR2 ANQGSEA. V lost 4 bases and J lost 4, with 11 bases in between. DNA for the CDR3: TGCAGCGTTGGGGCGGGGACGTACAATGAGCAGTTCTTC. It yields the protein CSVGAGTYNEQFF.

V is TRBV5-6 and J is TRBJ2-1; 8 bases agree with TRBD1. The junction had 6 bases not matched to a gene; V was cut back by 4 bases and J by 3 bases. Per the germline V gene, CDR1 is SGHDT and CDR2 is YYEEEE. This CDR3 has 15 amino acids. CDR3: CASSRGQGGYNEQFF. The CDR3, as DNA: TGTGCCAGCAGCAGAGGACAGGGAGGCTACAATGAGCAGTTCTTC.

V gene TRBV29-1 combines with J gene TRBJ2-5; 7 bases agree with TRBD1. The CDR3 is 14 amino acids. Germline CDR1 and CDR2: SQVTM and ANQGSEA. V lost 3 bases and J lost 3; bases outside the gene matches: 7. The CDR3 DNA reads as TGCAGCGTTGAGGAAACCGGGACAGAAGAGACCCAGTACTTC. Residues: CSVEETGTEETQYF.

The CDR3 sequence is CASSLVLAGDTEQFF. The CDR3 DNA reads as TGTGCCAGCAGCTTGGTATTAGCGGGAGACACTGAGCAGTTCTTC. The rearrangement joins TRBV5-6 to TRBJ2-1, with 9 nucleotides matching TRBD2. The V segment lost 0 bases and the J segment 9 bases; nucleotides outside the gene matches: 7. Germline V CDR1 and CDR2: SGHDT, YYEEEE. The CDR3 is 15 amino acids.

The V gene is TRBV13, the J gene TRBJ1-2; 7 positions agree with TRBD1. The CDR3 contains 15 residues. The V segment lost 1 base and the J segment 8 bases; nucleotides outside the gene matches: 10. Germline V gene data show CDR1 as PRHDT and CDR2 as FYEKMQ (reference sequence). The CDR3 protein is CASSLERQGGEGYTF. The CDR3 bases are TGTGCCAGCAGCTTAGAGAGACAGGGAGGTGAGGGCTACACCTTC.

This clone was seen once. The chain couples TRBV6-6 to TRBJ1-5; 7 bases line up with TRBD1. After removal of 5 bases from V and 4 bases from J, the junction contained 8 bases not matched to a gene. CDR1 and CDR2 (germline): MNHNY, SVGAGI (reference sequence). The CDR3 extends over 15 amino acids. The CDR3 here is CASSVRDSGNQPQHF. The CDR3 nucleotides are TGTGCCAGCAGTGTAAGGGACAGTGGGAATCAGCCCCAGCATTTT.

This clone was detected once. The same CDR3 arises from other DNA sequences in this sample as well. The chain joins TRBV29-1 to TRBJ1-2; unclear D gene. The V end was cut by 0 bases, the J end by 5 bases, with 7 bases between. This CDR3 spans 12 amino acids. Germline V gives CDR1 SQVTM, CDR2 ANQGSEA. CDR3 sequence (DNA): TGCAGCGTTGAAGATCGTGGGTATGGCTACACCTTC. Protein: CSVEDRGYGYTF.

V and J are TRBV9 and TRBJ2-1; the match to TRBD1 covers 7 bases. V gave up 0 bases and J gave up 4 bases; unmatched junction bases: 4. CDR1 is SGDLS and CDR2 is YYNGEE in the germline V gene. This CDR3 has 15 residues. In DNA, the CDR3 is TGTGCCAGCAGCGTAGAAGGGACAGAATACAATGAGCAGTTCTTC. This gives the protein CASSVEGTEYNEQFF.

The gene calls are TRBV18 and TRBJ1-2; no firm D call. Germline V CDR1 and CDR2: KGHSH, LQKENI. The V gene lost 4 bases and the J gene lost 3 bases, with 9 bases spanning the gap. The CDR3 length is 13 residues. The CDR3 DNA is TGTGCCAGCTCACAGGAGGGATACTATGGCTACACCTTC. Its protein product is CASSQEGYYGYTF.

The chain carries TRBV27 and TRBJ2-7; possibly TRBD2 for D (5 bases). Trimming shortened V by 3 bases and J by 0 bases, and 12 bases separated the two germline ends. CDR1 is MNHEY, CDR2 SMNVEV, per germline (reference sequence). The CDR3 contains 15 residues. DNA of the CDR3: TGTGCCAGCAGTTTTATGAGCGGCAGCTCCTACGAGCAGTACTTC. Encoded protein: CASSFMSGSSYEQYF.

Points on this clone: The sample holds other DNA sequences that translate to the same CDR3. The CDR3 region is CASSGLGYTF. The CDR3 DNA is TGTGCCAGCAGCGGATTGGGCTACACCTTC. The chain has TRBV9 and TRBJ1-2, with D unresolved. This CDR3 is built from 10 residues. V was clipped by 3 bases and J by 8 bases, with 5 bases between them. From germline, CDR1 is SGDLS and CDR2 YYNGEE.

V is TRBV5-4 and J is TRBJ2-6; TRBD2 aligns across 7 bases. V was pared by 9 bases and J by 0 bases, with 12 bases of the junction left unmatched. The CDR3 has 17 amino acids. Looked up from germline, CDR1 is SGHNT and CDR2 is YYREEE (reference sequence). The CDR3 coding sequence is TGTGCCACCATGGGGGAGGGAAAGAGCTCTGGGGCCAACGTCCTGACTTTC. It is translated as CATMGEGKSSGANVLTF.

Of note for this clone: Other DNA sequences in the sample encode the same CDR3. In DNA form, the CDR3 reads TGCAGTGCAAGCGGCGAGACCCAGTACTTC. Protein product: CSASGETQYF. The gene calls are TRBV20-1 and TRBJ2-5; maybe TRBD2 (5 bases). The CDR3 is made up of 10 amino acids. The germline V gene has CDR1 DFQATT and CDR2 SNEGSKA (reference sequence). V gave up 6 bases and J gave up 5 bases, with 7 bases separating them.

This clone was seen only once. This chain joins TRBV25-1 and TRBJ1-1; D unresolved. Germline V gene sequence: CDR1 MGHDK, CDR2 SYGVNS. This CDR3 is built from 13 residues. The V end lost 6 bases, the J end lost 0 bases, and 8 bases lay between the germline ends. DNA of the CDR3: TGTGCCAGCAGGGCCGGGATGAACACTGAAGCTTTCTTT. The encoded protein is CASRAGMNTEAFF.

V gene TRBV9 combines with J gene TRBJ1-2, with no clear D. With 3 bases removed from V and 6 bases from J, the gap between germline ends came to 9 bases. Germline values: CDR1 SGDLS, CDR2 YYNGEE. The CDR3 loop spans 12 amino acids. The CDR3 here is CASSEGPDGYTF. The CDR3 DNA reads TGTGCCAGCAGCGAAGGTCCCGATGGCTACACCTTC.

The chain combines TRBV10-3 with TRBJ2-7; 8 bases align to TRBD1. The trim removed 9 bases at V and 2 bases at J, leaving 9 bases unmatched. Looked up from germline, CDR1 is ENHRY and CDR2 is SYGVKD. This CDR3 is 14 amino acids long. CDR3 coding DNA: TGTGCCATGGCCCCGGGACAGGAGACCTACGAGCAGTACTTC. This gives the protein CAMAPGQETYEQYF.

V is TRBV7-8 and J is TRBJ1-5; D not certain. Trimming removed 5 bases at V and 0 bases at J, with 11 bases between. Germline CDR1 and CDR2: SGHVS and FQNEAQ. The CDR3 is 15 residues long. The CDR3 spells CASSPRHNSNQPQHF. The CDR3 nucleotides read TGTGCCAGCAGCCCCCGACACAATAGCAATCAGCCCCAGCATTTT. The variable domain in full, completed from reference TRBV7-8 and TRBJ1-5, reads GAGVSQSPRYKVAKRGQDVALRCDPISGHVSLFWYQQALGQGPEFLTYFQNEAQLDKSGLPSDRFFAERPEGSVSTLKIQRTQQEDSAVYLCASSPRHNSNQPQHFGDGTRLSIL.